This TCR beta chain was profiled in a study of beta chain features in type 1 diabetes. Study-level findings and limits: Researchers report that Type 1 diabetes patients had moderately but significantly shorter TCRB CDR3s across all four CD4+ subsets. Insertions were fewer and deletions more numerous at VDJ junctions in type 1 diabetes patients. PCR might preferentially amplify shorter templates, equally in patients and controls.

A heparinised blood draw that averaged roughly 100 mL was obtained once from each donor. Purities over 98% were achieved in all sorted populations. The whole isolated RNA underwent reverse transcription, so sequencing captured expressed TCRB transcripts. Clones were read by immunoSEQ multiplex PCR, and TCRdb kept only the in-frame ones, dropping some. The sample consists of fewer than 400,000 clones, about a tenth of them appearing once. This CDR3 contains 15 residues. Germline V gene sequence: CDR1 SGHDT, CDR2 YYEEEE. The ends lost 5 bases at V and 8 bases at J; junction bases unmatched: 10. The table lists this clone with a few counts. Its antigen is not identified.

This TCR was recovered from a man aged 30 to 39 with type 1 diabetes. The chain joins TRBV5-6 to TRBJ1-6, with 7 bases fitting TRBD1. What was sequenced was central memory CD4+ T cells from blood. CDR3 protein: CASSRRQGRDSPLHF. CDR3 nucleotide sequence: TGTGCCAGCAGTCGTAGACAGGGTCGTGATTCACCCCTCCACTTT.